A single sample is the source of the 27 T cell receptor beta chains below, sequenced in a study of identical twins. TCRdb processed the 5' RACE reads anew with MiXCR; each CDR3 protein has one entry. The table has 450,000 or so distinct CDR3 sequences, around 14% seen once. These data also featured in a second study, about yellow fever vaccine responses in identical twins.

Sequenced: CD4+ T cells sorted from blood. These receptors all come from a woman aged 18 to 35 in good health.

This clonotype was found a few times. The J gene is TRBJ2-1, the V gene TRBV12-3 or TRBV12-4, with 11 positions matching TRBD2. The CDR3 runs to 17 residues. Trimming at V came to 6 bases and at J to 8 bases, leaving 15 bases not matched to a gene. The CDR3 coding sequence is TGTGCCAGCAGCCACGTGGGGCCTGGACTAGCGGGCTATGAGCAGTTCTTC. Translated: CASSHVGPGLAGYEQFF.

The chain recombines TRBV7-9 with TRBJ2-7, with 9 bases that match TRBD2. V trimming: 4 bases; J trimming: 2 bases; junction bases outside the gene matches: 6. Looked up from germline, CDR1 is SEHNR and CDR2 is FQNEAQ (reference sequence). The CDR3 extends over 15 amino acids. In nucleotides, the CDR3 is TGTGCCAGCAGCTCCCAGGCGGGGGGGGCCTACGAGCAGTACTTC. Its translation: CASSSQAGGAYEQYF. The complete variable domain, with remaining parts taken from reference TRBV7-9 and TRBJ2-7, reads DTGVSQNPRHKITKRGQNVTFRCDPISEHNRLYWYRQTLGQGPEFLTYFQNEAQLEKSRLLSDRFSAERPKGSFSTLEIQRTEQGDSAMYLCASSSQAGGAYEQYFGPGTRLTVT.

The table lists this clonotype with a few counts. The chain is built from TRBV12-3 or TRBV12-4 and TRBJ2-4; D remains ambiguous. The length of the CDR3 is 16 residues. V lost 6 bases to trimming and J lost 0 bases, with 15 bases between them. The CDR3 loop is CASRTSGPLAKNIQYF. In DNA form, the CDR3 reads TGTGCCAGCAGAACCTCCGGACCCCTAGCCAAAAACATTCAGTACTTC.

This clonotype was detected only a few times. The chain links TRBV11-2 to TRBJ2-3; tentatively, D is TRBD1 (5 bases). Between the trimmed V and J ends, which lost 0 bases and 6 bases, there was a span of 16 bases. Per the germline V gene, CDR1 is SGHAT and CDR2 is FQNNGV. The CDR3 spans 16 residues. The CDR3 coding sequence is TGTGCCAGCAGCTTAGATCCAGTGGGGCCGCAGGATACGCAGTATTTT. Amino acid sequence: CASSLDPVGPQDTQYF.

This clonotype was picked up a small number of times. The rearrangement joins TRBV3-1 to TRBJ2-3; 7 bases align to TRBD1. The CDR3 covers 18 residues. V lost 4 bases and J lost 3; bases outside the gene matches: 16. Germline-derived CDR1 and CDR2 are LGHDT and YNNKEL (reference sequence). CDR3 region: CASSPGEVRGRGTDTQYF. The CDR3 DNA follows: TGTGCCAGCAGCCCTGGTGAGGTGAGGGGGCGCGGGACAGATACGCAGTATTTT.

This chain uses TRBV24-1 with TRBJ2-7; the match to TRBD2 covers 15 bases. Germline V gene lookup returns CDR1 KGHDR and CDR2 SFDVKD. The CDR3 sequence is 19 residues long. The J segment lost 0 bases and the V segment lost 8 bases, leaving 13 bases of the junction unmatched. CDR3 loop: CATTPRTSGRAWSSYEQYF. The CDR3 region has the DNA TGTGCCACCACCCCCCGGACTAGCGGGAGGGCCTGGTCCTCCTACGAGCAGTACTTC.

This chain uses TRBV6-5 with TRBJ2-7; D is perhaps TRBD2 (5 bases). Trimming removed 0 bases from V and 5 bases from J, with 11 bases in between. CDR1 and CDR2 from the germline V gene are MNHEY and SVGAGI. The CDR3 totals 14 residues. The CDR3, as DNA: TGTGCCAGCAGTTACTCGAGGGTTCTCCACGAGCAGTACTTC. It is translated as CASSYSRVLHEQYF.

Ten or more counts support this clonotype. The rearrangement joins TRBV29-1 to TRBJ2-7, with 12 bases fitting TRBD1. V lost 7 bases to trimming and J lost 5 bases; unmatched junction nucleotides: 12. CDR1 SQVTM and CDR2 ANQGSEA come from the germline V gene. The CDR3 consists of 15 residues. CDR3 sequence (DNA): TGCAGCGCCCTCCGGGACAGGGGGCTTCAGCACGAGCAGTACTTC. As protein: CSALRDRGLQHEQYF.

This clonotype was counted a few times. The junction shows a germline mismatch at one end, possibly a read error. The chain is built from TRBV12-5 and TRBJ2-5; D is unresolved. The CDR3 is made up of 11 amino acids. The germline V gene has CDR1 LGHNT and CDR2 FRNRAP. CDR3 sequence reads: CASGLELTVDF. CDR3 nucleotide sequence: TGTGCTAGTGGTTTGGAATTAACGGTGGACTTC.

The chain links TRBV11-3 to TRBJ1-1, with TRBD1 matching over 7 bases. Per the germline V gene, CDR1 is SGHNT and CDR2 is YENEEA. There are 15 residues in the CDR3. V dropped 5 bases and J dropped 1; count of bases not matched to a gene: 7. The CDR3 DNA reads TGTGCCAGCAGCCCCGGGGGGACAGCGAACACTGAAGCTTTCTTT. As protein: CASSPGGTANTEAFF.

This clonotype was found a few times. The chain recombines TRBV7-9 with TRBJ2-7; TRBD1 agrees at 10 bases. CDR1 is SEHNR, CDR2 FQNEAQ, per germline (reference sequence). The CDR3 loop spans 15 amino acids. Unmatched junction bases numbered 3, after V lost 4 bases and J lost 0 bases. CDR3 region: CASSSGQGTSYEQYF. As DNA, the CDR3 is TGTGCCAGCAGCTCGGGACAGGGGACCTCCTACGAGCAGTACTTC.

This CDR3 is CASYGKLYGYTF. For the CDR3, the DNA is TGTGCCAGTTACGGGAAGTTGTATGGCTACACCTTC. The rearrangement joins TRBV19 to TRBJ1-2, with no clear D. Per the germline V gene, CDR1 is LNHDA and CDR2 is SQIVND (reference sequence). V gave up 8 bases and J gave up 5 bases, with 12 bases separating them. CDR3 size: 12 residues.

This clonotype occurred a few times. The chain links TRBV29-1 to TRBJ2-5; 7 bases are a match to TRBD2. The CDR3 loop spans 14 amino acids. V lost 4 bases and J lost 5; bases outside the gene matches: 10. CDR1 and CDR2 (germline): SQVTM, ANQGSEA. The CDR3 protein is CSVAQLAVGETQYF. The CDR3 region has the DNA TGCAGCGTTGCCCAGCTAGCGGTAGGGGAGACCCAGTACTTC. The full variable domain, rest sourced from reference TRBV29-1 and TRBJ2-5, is SAVISQKPSRDICQRGTSLTIQCQVDSQVTMMFWYRQQPGQSLTLIATANQGSEATYESGFVIDKFPISRPNLTFSTLTVSNMSPEDSSIYLCSVAQLAVGETQYFGPGTRLLVL.

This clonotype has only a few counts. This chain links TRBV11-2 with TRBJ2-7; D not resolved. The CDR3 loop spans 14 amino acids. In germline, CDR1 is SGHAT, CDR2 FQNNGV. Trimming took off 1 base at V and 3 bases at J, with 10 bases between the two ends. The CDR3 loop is CASSLGPGDYEQYF. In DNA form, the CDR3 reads TGTGCCAGCAGCTTAGGGCCCGGAGACTACGAGCAGTACTTC.

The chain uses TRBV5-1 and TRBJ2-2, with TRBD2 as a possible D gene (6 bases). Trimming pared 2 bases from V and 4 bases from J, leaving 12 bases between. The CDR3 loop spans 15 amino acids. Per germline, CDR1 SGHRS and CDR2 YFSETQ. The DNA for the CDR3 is TGCGCCAGCAGCTTCCGGGGGACGGGCACCGGGGAGCTGTTTTTT. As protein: CASSFRGTGTGELFF. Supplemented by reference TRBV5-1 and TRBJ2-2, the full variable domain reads KAGVTQTPRYLIKTRGQQVTLSCSPISGHRSVSWYQQTPGQGLQFLFEYFSETQRNKGNFPGRFSGRQFSNSRSEMNVSTLELGDSALYLCASSFRGTGTGELFFGEGSRLTVL.

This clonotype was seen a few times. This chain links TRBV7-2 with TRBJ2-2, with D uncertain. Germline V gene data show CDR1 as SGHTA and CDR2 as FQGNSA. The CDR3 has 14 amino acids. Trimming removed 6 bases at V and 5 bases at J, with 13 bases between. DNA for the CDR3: TGTGCCAGCAGTAAAAACGCCGGGACCGGGGAGCTGTTTTTT. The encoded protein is CASSKNAGTGELFF.

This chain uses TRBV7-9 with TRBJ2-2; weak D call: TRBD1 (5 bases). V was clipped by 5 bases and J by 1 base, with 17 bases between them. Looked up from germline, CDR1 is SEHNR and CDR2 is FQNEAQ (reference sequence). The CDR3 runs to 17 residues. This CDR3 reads CASSTTSLTGNTGELFF. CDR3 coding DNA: TGTGCCAGCAGCACTACTTCCCTCACAGGGAACACCGGGGAGCTGTTTTTT.

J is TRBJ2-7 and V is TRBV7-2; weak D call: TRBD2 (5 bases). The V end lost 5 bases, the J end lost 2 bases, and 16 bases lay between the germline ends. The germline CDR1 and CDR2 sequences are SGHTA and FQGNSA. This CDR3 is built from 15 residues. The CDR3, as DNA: TGTGCCAGCAGCCTAGGGAGAGACTTCACCTACGAGCAGTACTTC. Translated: CASSLGRDFTYEQYF.

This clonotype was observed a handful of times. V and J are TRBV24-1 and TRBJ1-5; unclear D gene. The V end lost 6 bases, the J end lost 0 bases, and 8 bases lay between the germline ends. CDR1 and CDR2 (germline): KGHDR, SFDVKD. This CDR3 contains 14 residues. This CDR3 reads CATSLDSSNQPQHF. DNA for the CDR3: TGTGCCACCAGTCTGGACTCTAGCAATCAGCCCCAGCATTTT.

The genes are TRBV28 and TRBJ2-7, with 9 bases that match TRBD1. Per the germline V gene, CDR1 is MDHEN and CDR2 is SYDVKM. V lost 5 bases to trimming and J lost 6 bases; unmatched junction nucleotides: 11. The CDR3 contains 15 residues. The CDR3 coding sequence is TGTGCCAGCAGTGGTAACAGGGGGCTGTCAGGCGAGCAGTACTTC. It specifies CASSGNRGLSGEQYF.

The CDR3 is CASTTKAQEGFYEQYF. CDR3 DNA: TGTGCCAGCACCACAAAGGCACAGGAAGGGTTCTACGAGCAGTACTTC. V usage is TRBV6-2 or TRBV6-3 and J usage is TRBJ2-7; D is perhaps TRBD1 (5 bases). CDR1 and CDR2 (germline): MNHEY, SVGEGT. This CDR3 comprises 16 residues. Trimming took off 7 bases at V and 3 bases at J, with 22 bases between the two ends.

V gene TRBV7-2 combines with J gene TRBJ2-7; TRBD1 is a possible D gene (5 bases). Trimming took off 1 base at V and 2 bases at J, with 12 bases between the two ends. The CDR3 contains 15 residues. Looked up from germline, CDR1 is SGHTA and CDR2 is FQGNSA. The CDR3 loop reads CASSLVGQGPYEQYF. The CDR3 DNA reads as TGTGCCAGCAGCTTAGTCGGGCAGGGTCCCTACGAGCAGTACTTC.

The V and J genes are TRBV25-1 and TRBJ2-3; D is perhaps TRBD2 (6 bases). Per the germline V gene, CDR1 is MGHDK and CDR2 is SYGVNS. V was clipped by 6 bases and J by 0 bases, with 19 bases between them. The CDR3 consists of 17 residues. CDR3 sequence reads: CASSTGLPDPSTDTQYF. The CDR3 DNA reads TGTGCCAGCAGCACGGGACTCCCGGACCCTAGCACAGATACGCAGTATTTT.

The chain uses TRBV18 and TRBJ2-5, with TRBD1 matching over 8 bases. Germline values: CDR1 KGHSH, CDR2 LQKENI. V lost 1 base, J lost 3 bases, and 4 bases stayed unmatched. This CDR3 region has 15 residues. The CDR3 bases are TGTGCCAGCTCACCACTAACAGGGGGTGAAGAGACCCAGTACTTC. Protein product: CASSPLTGGEETQYF.

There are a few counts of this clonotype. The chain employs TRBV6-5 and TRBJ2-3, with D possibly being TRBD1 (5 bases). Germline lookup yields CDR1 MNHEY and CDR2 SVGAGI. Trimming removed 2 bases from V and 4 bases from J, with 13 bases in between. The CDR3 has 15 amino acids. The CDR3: CASSYGPGYADTQYF. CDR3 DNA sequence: TGTGCCAGCAGTTACGGCCCAGGGTATGCAGATACGCAGTATTTT.

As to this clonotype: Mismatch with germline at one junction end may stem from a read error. CDR3: CASSLRGLVNIGELFF. Written as DNA, the CDR3 is TGTGCCAGCAGCTTGCGGGGACTTGTGAACATCGGGGAGCTGTTTTTT. The chain couples TRBV5-8 to TRBJ2-2, with D possibly matching TRBD2 (6 bases). CDR3 length: 16 residues. From germline, CDR1 is SGHTS and CDR2 YDEGEE.

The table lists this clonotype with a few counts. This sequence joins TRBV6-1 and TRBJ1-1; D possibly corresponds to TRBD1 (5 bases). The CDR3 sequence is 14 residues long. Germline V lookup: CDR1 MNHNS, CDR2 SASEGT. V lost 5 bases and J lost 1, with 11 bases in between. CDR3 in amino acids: CASSRGLPNTEAFF. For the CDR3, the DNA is TGTGCCAGCAGTCGGGGACTGCCGAACACTGAAGCTTTCTTT.